The 19 T cell receptor beta chains below come from one sample, sequenced in a study of control samples from healthy donors and cancer patients. Only in-frame clones appear in the TCRdb table, and some are missing; sequencing was by immunoSEQ multiplex PCR. Among tens of thousands of clones, roughly 90% were seen once, and the ten largest hold around 6%. Sequencing was done on a sample of blood. These receptor sequences come from a man between 45 and 60 years old in good health.

The CDR3 loop reads CASSYYYDRPNTEAFF. CDR3 DNA sequence: TGTGCCAGCAGCTATTACTACGACAGGCCGAACACTGAAGCTTTCTTT. This sequence joins TRBV5-4 and TRBJ1-1; a weak D match, TRBD1 (6 bases). Trimming removed 3 bases at V and 1 base at J, with 16 bases between. The CDR3 extends over 16 amino acids. Germline V CDR1 and CDR2: SGHNT, YYREEE (reference sequence).

The chain joins TRBV6-6 to TRBJ1-2; 9 bases map to TRBD1. The CDR3 has 14 amino acids. From germline, CDR1 is MNHNY and CDR2 SVGAGI (reference sequence). V lost 5 bases and J lost 7; bases outside the gene matches: 8. The CDR3: CASSQQGARFGYTF. The CDR3 DNA is TGTGCCAGCAGTCAACAGGGGGCGCGGTTTGGCTACACCTTC.

Only one count was recorded for this clone. The chain couples TRBV2 to TRBJ1-6; D remains ambiguous. The CDR3 spans 16 residues. The germline V gene encodes CDR1 SNHLY and CDR2 FYNNEI. V lost 7 bases and J 2 bases, leaving 15 bases between the germline ends. The CDR3 sequence: CASTGDGQAYNSPLHF. The DNA of the CDR3 is TGTGCCAGCACTGGCGACGGGCAGGCCTATAATTCACCCCTCCACTTT.

This clone occurred a few times. The V and J genes are TRBV4-1 and TRBJ1-5, with 9 positions matching TRBD1. V shed 2 bases and J 0 bases; nucleotides not matched to a gene: 8. In germline, CDR1 is MGHRA, CDR2 YSYEKL. The CDR3 extends over 18 amino acids. This CDR3 is CASSQQGTGTNSNQPQHF. CDR3 nucleotides: TGCGCCAGCAGCCAACAAGGGACAGGGACTAATAGCAATCAGCCCCAGCATTTT.

With regard to this clone: The same CDR3 can be traced to other DNA sequences in this sample. The chain employs TRBV5-6 and TRBJ2-3; TRBD2 agrees at 7 bases. CDR1 is SGHDT, CDR2 YYEEEE, per germline. V shed 0 bases and J 3 bases; nucleotides not matched to a gene: 1. The CDR3 has 14 amino acids. CDR3 region: CASSLGGGTDTQYF. CDR3 coding DNA: TGTGCCAGCAGCTTGGGGGGAGGGACAGATACGCAGTATTTT.

The J gene is TRBJ1-1, the V gene TRBV5-5; tentatively, D is TRBD1 (5 bases). Looked up from germline, CDR1 is SGHKS and CDR2 is YYEKEE (reference sequence). This CDR3 spans 17 amino acids. V dropped 4 bases and J dropped 4 bases, with 23 bases sitting between them. CDR3 nucleotides: TGTGCCAGCAGCCAAAGCGCAGGGCCCCCTTTTAGCACTGAAGCTTTCTTT. Amino acids: CASSQSAGPPFSTEAFF.

The genes are TRBV19 and TRBJ1-1, with D uncertain. The CDR3 consists of 17 residues. Deletions cut 3 bases from V and 0 bases from J, with 17 bases between. Germline assignment: CDR1 LNHDA and CDR2 SQIVND (reference sequence). The CDR3 loop is CASSMKVVKGMNTEAFF. CDR3 bases: TGTGCCAGTAGTATGAAGGTAGTGAAGGGCATGAACACTGAAGCTTTCTTT.

The chain combines TRBV7-9 with TRBJ1-1; 10 bases are a match to TRBD1. J gave up 5 bases and V 5 bases, and 14 bases lay outside the gene matches. Germline loops: CDR1 SEHNR, CDR2 FQNEAQ (reference sequence). The CDR3 is 17 residues long. Written as DNA, the CDR3 is TGTGCCAGCAGCAATAGGGGGGGACAGGGGCGAGGTACTGAAGCTTTCTTT. It is translated as CASSNRGGQGRGTEAFF. Complete variable domain (other parts from reference TRBV7-9 and TRBJ1-1): DTGVSQNPRHKITKRGQNVTFRCDPISEHNRLYWYRQTLGQGPEFLTYFQNEAQLEKSRLLSDRFSAERPKGSFSTLEIQRTEQGDSAMYLCASSNRGGQGRGTEAFFGQGTRLTVV.

The CDR3: CASSEGFSNYGYTF. The CDR3 nucleotides read TGTGCCAGCAGTGAAGGGTTTTCTAACTATGGCTACACCTTC. The V call is TRBV6-1, the J call TRBJ1-2; D is uncertain. Germline V lookup: CDR1 MNHNS, CDR2 SASEGT. V was cut by 1 base and J by 0 bases, with 6 bases left in between. CDR3 size: 14 residues.

The chain is built from TRBV5-1 and TRBJ2-5, with TRBD1 matching 9 bases. With V trimmed by 3 bases and J by 2 bases, 5 bases remained unmatched. Germline lookup yields CDR1 SGHRS and CDR2 YFSETQ. There are 15 residues in the CDR3. The CDR3 nucleotides are TGCGCCAGCAGCTGGGAACAGGGGGCTCAAGAGACCCAGTACTTC. Amino acid sequence: CASSWEQGAQETQYF.

This clone was picked up a small number of times. The chain employs TRBV11-2 and TRBJ1-2; D gene uncertain. CDR1 and CDR2 (germline): SGHAT, FQNNGV. V shed 1 base and J shed 0 bases, with 6 bases lying between them. This CDR3 is 14 amino acids long. In DNA, the CDR3 is TGTGCCAGCAGCTTAGTACAGACTAACTATGGCTACACCTTC. This encodes CASSLVQTNYGYTF. Supplemented by reference TRBV11-2 and TRBJ1-2, the full variable domain reads EAGVAQSPRYKIIEKRQSVAFWCNPISGHATLYWYQQILGQGPKLLIQFQNNGVVDDSQLPKDRFSAERLKGVDSTLKIQPAKLEDSAVYLCASSLVQTNYGYTFGSGTRLTVV.

CDR3 residues: CASSVAGEETQYF. The CDR3 DNA reads as TGCGCCAGCAGCGTAGCGGGGGAAGAGACCCAGTACTTC. The chain recombines TRBV5-1 with TRBJ2-5; 9 bases are shared with TRBD2. Germline CDR1 SGHRS, CDR2 YFSETQ. The CDR3 covers 13 residues. Trimming took 4 bases from V and 3 from J; bases not matched to a gene: 1.

V gene TRBV7-9 combines with J gene TRBJ1-4, with unresolved D. In germline, CDR1 is SEHNR, CDR2 FQNEAQ (reference sequence). V was trimmed by 4 bases and J by 5 bases, leaving 11 bases between them. CDR3 length equals 14 residues. In DNA, the CDR3 is TGTGCCAGCAGCTCCGGACGTGCGAATGAAAAACTGTTTTTT. Its translation: CASSSGRANEKLFF.

The CDR3 protein is CASSLAGLPVGYTF. CDR3 coding DNA: TGTGCCAGCAGCTTAGCGGGCCTCCCCGTTGGCTACACCTTC. The chain carries TRBV7-2 and TRBJ1-2, with D uncertain. Trimming stripped 0 bases from V and 7 bases from J, with 12 bases between. This CDR3 is built from 14 residues. From germline, CDR1 is SGHTA and CDR2 FQGNSA.

The chain employs TRBV14 and TRBJ1-1; TRBD1 agrees at 8 bases. The V gene's germline CDR1 is SGHDN and CDR2 FVKESK. The CDR3 loop spans 12 amino acids. The V segment lost 4 bases and the J segment 8 bases; nucleotides outside the gene matches: 3. The CDR3 region has the DNA TGTGCCAGCAGCCGGACAGGGACCGAAGCTTTCTTT. Amino acid sequence: CASSRTGTEAFF. Full variable domain (missing parts from reference TRBV14 and TRBJ1-1): EAGVTQFPSHSVIEKGQTVTLRCDPISGHDNLYWYRRVMGKEIKFLLHFVKESKQDESGMPNNRFLAERTGGTYSTLKVQPAELEDSGVYFCASSRTGTEAFFGQGTRLTVV.

In its sample, this clone was seen a few times. The rearrangement links TRBV19 to TRBJ1-5; D remains ambiguous. The germline V gene has CDR1 LNHDA and CDR2 SQIVND (reference sequence). V lost 10 bases and J lost 4, with 17 bases in between. The CDR3 has 14 residues. The CDR3 sequence is CATMGPDGNQPQHF. The DNA for the CDR3 is TGTGCCACTATGGGCCCCGACGGGAATCAGCCCCAGCATTTT.

A remark on this clone: The junction does not match germline at one end; this may be a read error. This chain joins TRBV7-9 and TRBJ1-4; 9 bases are shared with TRBD1. Germline loops: CDR1 SEHNR, CDR2 FQNEAQ (reference sequence). This CDR3 has 17 residues. The CDR3 reads CASSPTGQGRANEKLLF. The CDR3 DNA reads TGTGCCAGCAGCCCGACCGGACAGGGGAGAGCTAATGAAAAACTGCTTTTT.

The V call is TRBV21-1, the J call TRBJ2-4. TRBV21-1 corresponds to a pseudogene. The CDR3 sequence is 13 residues long. The CDR3 DNA reads as TGTGCCGGTTCGGCACTAGCCAAAAACATTCAGTACTTC. Encoded protein: CAGSALAKNIQYF.

This clone was seen a few times. In DNA, the CDR3 is TGTGCCAGCTCCCTCTCGGACAGGGCCCAGCCCCAGCATTTT. This translates into CASSLSDRAQPQHF. J is TRBJ1-5 and V is TRBV18, with TRBD1 matching 8 bases. Germline assignment: CDR1 KGHSH and CDR2 LQKENI. The CDR3 has 14 residues. V gave up 6 bases and J gave up 7 bases; unmatched junction bases: 8.